The clone carrying this T cell receptor beta chain occurred many times. The CDR3 has 13 residues. V was pared by 3 bases and J by 4 bases, with 10 bases between. CDR1 is MDHEN and CDR2 is SYDVKM in the germline V gene. The data were obtained in a study of blood T cell repertoires in COVID-19. At the level of the study: Specimens from acute and convalescent COVID-19 originated in the United States, Italy and Spain. T cells, B-cell-depleted T cells, or PBMCs supplied cDNA or gDNA.

Per the authors' pipeline: Counts of nucleated cells, estimated from reference gene primer amplification, were obtained. Here immunoSEQ multiplex PCR was the method, and the copy in TCRdb shows in-frame clones only, minus some. V and J calls and clone size come straight from that table; D and trimming were deduced from the DNA. The sample has about 150,000 clones; around three quarters are singletons. The receptor comes from a man in his sixties with acute or convalescent COVID-19. The V call is TRBV28, the J call TRBJ2-7, with D unclear. Sequenced material: peripheral blood. The CDR3 reads CASSFPANYEQYF. The CDR3 DNA reads TGTGCCAGCAGTTTCCCCGCTAATTACGAGCAGTACTTC.